Following are 32 T cell receptor beta chains from one sample sequenced in a study of control samples from healthy donors and cancer patients. TCRdb's table, derived via immunoSEQ multiplex PCR, lists solely in-frame clones and lacks some. The sample carries about 35,000 clones, roughly 92% recorded once. The sequencing sample was made of PBMCs. These receptors were obtained from a man in his forties with colorectal cancer.

The count of this clone is one. The chain has TRBV30 and TRBJ1-1, with D perhaps TRBD1 (5 bases). The germline V gene has CDR1 GTSNPN and CDR2 SVGIG (reference sequence). V lost 4 bases, J lost 4 bases, and 16 bases lay in between. CDR3 length: 14 residues. CDR3 amino acids: CAWTTDWGSTEAFF. CDR3 DNA sequence: TGTGCCTGGACTACGGACTGGGGCTCCACTGAAGCTTTCTTT.

The chain couples TRBV6-5 to TRBJ2-7; possibly TRBD1 for D (6 bases). The CDR3 runs to 12 residues. Germline V lookup: CDR1 MNHEY, CDR2 SVGAGI. The V end lost 5 bases, the J end lost 7 bases, and 12 bases lay between the germline ends. The CDR3 sequence: CASSKTTGEQYF. As DNA, the CDR3 is TGTGCCAGCAGTAAAACAACAGGGGAGCAGTACTTC.

A single count supports this clone. The V gene is TRBV7-9, the J gene TRBJ1-6; 10 positions agree with TRBD1. This CDR3 comprises 16 residues. Germline V lookup: CDR1 SEHNR, CDR2 FQNEAQ (reference sequence). The trim removed 2 bases at V and 10 bases at J, leaving 8 bases unmatched. The CDR3: CASSLSPGQGRSPLHF. CDR3 sequence (DNA): TGTGCCAGCAGCTTATCACCGGGACAGGGGAGGTCACCCCTCCACTTT. The full variable domain, rest sourced from reference TRBV7-9 and TRBJ1-6, is DTGVSQNPRHKITKRGQNVTFRCDPISEHNRLYWYRQTLGQGPEFLTYFQNEAQLEKSRLLSDRFSAERPKGSFSTLEIQRTEQGDSAMYLCASSLSPGQGRSPLHFGNGTRLTVT.

The gene calls are TRBV5-1 and TRBJ2-1, with a weak D call TRBD1 (6 bases). The V gene lost 5 bases and the J gene lost 4 bases, with 10 bases spanning the gap. The CDR3 runs 13 residues. The germline CDR1 and CDR2 sequences are SGHRS and YFSETQ. The CDR3 protein is CASRLGQYNEQFF. The CDR3 nucleotides are TGCGCCAGCAGACTCGGACAGTACAATGAGCAGTTCTTC.

The chain has TRBV18 and TRBJ2-2, with no clear D. In germline, CDR1 is KGHSH, CDR2 LQKENI. Trimming cost V 0 bases and J 0 bases, with 8 bases left between them. This CDR3 has 16 residues. CDR3 loop: CASSPPKVPNTGELFF. DNA of the CDR3: TGTGCCAGCTCACCACCGAAGGTCCCGAACACCGGGGAGCTGTTTTTT.

The gene calls are TRBV7-9 and TRBJ1-4, with a possible D match to TRBD1 (5 bases). CDR1 SEHNR and CDR2 FQNEAQ come from the germline V gene (reference sequence). The CDR3 runs to 17 residues. The V end lost 2 bases, the J end lost 5 bases, and 18 bases lay between the germline ends. The CDR3 nucleotides read TGTGCCAGCAGCTTAAAACCCCCGACAGCTAAAAATGAAAAACTGTTTTTT. Translation: CASSLKPPTAKNEKLFF.

The chain carries TRBV3-1 (or the pseudogene TRBV3-2) and TRBJ2-3; D remains ambiguous. The V and J ends lost 4 bases and 6 bases respectively, with 8 bases between them. The CDR3 runs to 12 residues. CDR1 LGHDT and CDR2 YNNKEL come from the germline V gene (reference sequence). CDR3 sequence: CASSLISDTQYF. The CDR3 nucleotides are TGTGCCAGCAGCCTAATCTCCGATACGCAGTATTTT.

This clone has a single count. Its ends do not fully match the called genes, so a read error is possible. CDR3 protein: CASSHRDRPTEAFF. The CDR3 DNA is TGTGCCAGCAGCCACCGGGACAGGCCGACTGAGGCTTTCTTT. The rearrangement links TRBV5-4 to TRBJ1-1, with TRBD1 identical over 8 bases. The germline V gene encodes CDR1 SGHNT and CDR2 YYREEE (reference sequence). The CDR3 runs to 14 residues.

This clone was counted between two and nine times. The chain recombines TRBV6-1 with TRBJ1-5; possible D gene TRBD1, 5 bases. Germline-derived CDR1 and CDR2 are MNHNS and SASEGT. Between the trimmed V and J ends, which lost 4 bases and 6 bases, there was a span of 19 bases. This CDR3 has 16 amino acids. The CDR3 loop is CASSGGLITGGQPQHF. The CDR3 DNA reads TGTGCCAGCAGTGGTGGACTGATTACGGGGGGTCAGCCCCAGCATTTT.

CDR3 sequence: CASSSTNIYNEQFF. Here the CDR3 DNA reads TGTGCCAGCAGTTCGACTAATATATACAATGAGCAGTTCTTC. The genes are TRBV6-2 or TRBV6-3 and TRBJ2-1; maybe TRBD2 (5 bases). Germline V gene lookup returns CDR1 MNHEY and CDR2 SVGEGT. The CDR3 consists of 14 residues. V was pared by 4 bases and J by 4 bases, with 11 bases between.

The chain combines TRBV21-1 with TRBJ1-2. TRBV21-1 has pseudogene status. CDR3 length equals 17 residues. The CDR3 DNA follows: TGTGCCAGCAGCAAAATTCGGGGAGGACTCCTTAACTATGGCTACACCTTC. It encodes CASSKIRGGLLNYGYTF.

The chain joins TRBV5-1 to TRBJ2-7, with D tentatively TRBD1 (5 bases). CDR1 is SGHRS and CDR2 is YFSETQ in the germline V gene. This CDR3 is 14 amino acids long. The germline V and J ends were trimmed by 0 bases and 3 bases, with 10 bases remaining between them. This chain's CDR3 is CASSLGQGIYEQYF. CDR3 nucleotides: TGCGCCAGCAGCTTGGGGCAGGGTATCTACGAGCAGTACTTC.

The chain recombines TRBV3-1 (or the pseudogene TRBV3-2) with TRBJ1-1; weak D call: TRBD1 (6 bases). Germline V CDR1 and CDR2: LGHDT, YNNKEL (reference sequence). V shed 1 base and J shed 6 bases, with 12 bases lying between them. This CDR3 region has 14 residues. In nucleotides, the CDR3 is TGTGCCAGCAGCCAAGGAGGCAGGGGCCCTGAAGCTTTCTTT. Its protein is CASSQGGRGPEAFF.

Comment on this clone: The germline gene is not matched at one end of the junction; a read error may be the cause. This chain joins TRBV30 and TRBJ2-3; 8 bases map to TRBD2. This CDR3 contains 15 residues. CDR1 is GTSNPN and CDR2 is SVGIG in the germline V gene (reference sequence). DNA for the CDR3: TGTGCCCGGAGCGGGGGCTATTCTAGCACAGATACGCAGTATTTT. It is translated as CARSGGYSSTDTQYF.

Written as DNA, the CDR3 is TGTGCCAGCAGTTCCGGACAGACCCGTTATAATTCACCCCTCCACTTT. Translated: CASSSGQTRYNSPLHF. The V call is TRBV28, the J call TRBJ1-6, with D perhaps matching TRBD1 (6 bases). Germline CDR1 MDHEN, CDR2 SYDVKM. The germline V and J ends were trimmed by 4 bases and 4 bases, with 14 bases remaining between them. The CDR3 loop spans 16 amino acids.

V usage is TRBV29-1 and J usage is TRBJ1-1, with 8 bases that match TRBD1. Germline V CDR1 and CDR2: SQVTM, ANQGSEA. The CDR3 loop spans 14 amino acids. The J segment lost 5 bases and the V segment lost 3 bases, leaving 8 bases of the junction unmatched. CDR3 nucleotides: TGCAGCGTTGAGGACAGGGTATTAGGGACTGAAGCTTTCTTT. Translation: CSVEDRVLGTEAFF.

This clone was seen once. This chain connects TRBV7-2 to TRBJ1-4; D ambiguous. The CDR3 has 15 amino acids. V was shortened by 5 bases and J by 5 bases, with 15 bases between the two germline ends. CDR1 and CDR2 from the germline V gene are SGHTA and FQGNSA. CDR3 residues: CASSLPRNQNEKLFF. CDR3 DNA sequence: TGTGCCAGCAGCCTCCCGAGGAACCAGAATGAAAAACTGTTTTTT.

The genes are TRBV25-1 and TRBJ1-4, with D hard to call. Germline V gene lookup returns CDR1 MGHDK and CDR2 SYGVNS. V dropped 3 bases and J dropped 7 bases, with 15 bases sitting between them. The CDR3 length is 15 residues. The CDR3 nucleotides read TGTGCCAGCAGTGAGAAGATCGGTCCTGGTGAAAAACTGTTTTTT. It encodes CASSEKIGPGEKLFF.

The rearrangement joins TRBV29-1 to TRBJ1-2; D remains ambiguous. The CDR3 has 12 amino acids. Trimming removed 8 bases from V and 4 bases from J, with 14 bases in between. CDR1 is SQVTM and CDR2 is ANQGSEA in the germline V gene. CDR3 DNA: TGCAGCTCATACACCACGAGCTATGGCTACACCTTC. It specifies CSSYTTSYGYTF.

The V call is TRBV19, the J call TRBJ2-5, with D uncertain. Germline-derived CDR1 and CDR2 are LNHDA and SQIVND (reference sequence). This CDR3 is built from 15 residues. Trimming shortened V by 6 bases and J by 0 bases, and 14 bases separated the two germline ends. The CDR3 sequence: CASRLLNRDQETQYF. The CDR3 DNA follows: TGTGCCAGTAGACTCCTAAACCGGGACCAAGAGACCCAGTACTTC.

The rearrangement links TRBV20-1 to TRBJ1-3; no clear D gene. The CDR3 length is 13 residues. CDR1 is DFQATT and CDR2 is SNEGSKA in the germline V gene (reference sequence). Trimming left V 3 bases short and J 0 bases short, with 6 bases between. CDR3 DNA sequence: TGCAGTGCTAGTTCAAACTCTGGAAACACCATATATTTT. Protein: CSASSNSGNTIYF.

The chain carries TRBV18 and TRBJ1-1, with a weak D call TRBD1 (5 bases). Germline CDR1 is KGHSH and CDR2 is LQKENI. The CDR3 extends over 14 amino acids. The germline V and J ends were trimmed by 5 bases and 5 bases, with 15 bases remaining between them. In DNA, the CDR3 is TGTGCCAGCTCATTTGGGACCTGGGATACTGAAGCTTTCTTT. Protein product: CASSFGTWDTEAFF.

V is TRBV7-3 and J is TRBJ2-1; D possibly matches TRBD1 or TRBD2 (5 bases each). This CDR3 comprises 16 residues. Germline V gene sequence: CDR1 SGHTA, CDR2 FQGTGA. V lost 5 bases and J lost 0, with 14 bases in between. Written as DNA, the CDR3 is TGTGCCAGCAGCCGCCTATGGGGGAGCTCCTACAATGAGCAGTTCTTC. This sequence encodes CASSRLWGSSYNEQFF.

The rearrangement uses TRBV4-3 and TRBJ2-5; 9 bases fit TRBD2. The CDR3 consists of 13 residues. Germline CDR1 reads LGHNA; CDR2 reads YSLEER. V was clipped by 4 bases and J by 7 bases; unmatched bases: 4. In DNA form, the CDR3 reads TGCGCCAGCAGCCCAGGACTAGCGTTGACCCAGTACTTC. Protein: CASSPGLALTQYF.

The V gene is TRBV7-2, the J gene TRBJ2-5, with 13 bases identical to TRBD2. The J segment lost 5 bases and the V segment lost 5 bases, leaving 11 bases of the junction unmatched. This CDR3 comprises 17 residues. CDR1 and CDR2 (germline): SGHTA, FQGNSA. The CDR3 protein is CASSQGLAGAWGETQYF. CDR3 DNA: TGTGCCAGCAGCCAAGGACTAGCGGGGGCTTGGGGGGAGACCCAGTACTTC.

The V gene is TRBV19, the J gene TRBJ2-4; TRBD2 is a possible D gene (5 bases). This CDR3 spans 14 amino acids. Germline V gene sequence: CDR1 LNHDA, CDR2 SQIVND (reference sequence). Trimming removed 3 bases from V and 0 bases from J, with 6 bases in between. The CDR3 protein is CASSIGLAKNIQYF. Written as DNA, the CDR3 is TGTGCCAGTAGTATCGGACTAGCCAAAAACATTCAGTACTTC.

The chain is built from TRBV29-1 and TRBJ1-4, with a tentative D call TRBD1 (5 bases). Trimming cost V 3 bases and J 8 bases, with 7 bases left between them. Germline V gene data show CDR1 as SQVTM and CDR2 as ANQGSEA. The CDR3 sequence is 11 residues long. CDR3 amino acids: CSVDRGEKLFF. Written as DNA, the CDR3 is TGCAGCGTTGATCGGGGGGAAAAACTGTTTTTT.

The CDR3 region is CASSFGLLEQFF. CDR3 in DNA: TGTGCCAGCAGTTTTGGGCTACTTGAGCAGTTCTTC. J is TRBJ2-1 and V is TRBV12-3 or TRBV12-4, with D uncertain. The V gene lost 3 bases and the J gene lost 9 bases, with 9 bases spanning the gap. There are 12 residues in the CDR3.

This rearrangement joins TRBV7-9 to TRBJ2-1; 11 nucleotides line up with TRBD1. V trimming: 1 base; J trimming: 10 bases; junction bases outside the gene matches: 6. The CDR3 sequence is 15 residues long. Germline CDR1 and CDR2: SEHNR and FQNEAQ (reference sequence). The DNA of the CDR3 is TGTGCCAGCAGCTTAGAGGGGACAGGGGGTTGGGAGCAGTTCTTC. It codes for CASSLEGTGGWEQFF.

This clone has more than one count but fewer than ten. This sequence joins TRBV19 and TRBJ1-5, with a possible D match to TRBD1 (6 bases). Trimming removed 1 base at V and 5 bases at J, with 9 bases between. Germline V gives CDR1 LNHDA, CDR2 SQIVND (reference sequence). The CDR3 covers 14 residues. CDR3 in amino acids: CASSIGDNYQPQHF. Written as DNA, the CDR3 is TGTGCCAGTAGTATAGGGGACAACTATCAGCCCCAGCATTTT.

The J gene is TRBJ2-3, the V gene TRBV4-1, with 7 bases identical to TRBD2. CDR1 is MGHRA and CDR2 is YSYEKL in the germline V gene. This CDR3 has 16 residues. Unmatched junction bases numbered 10, after V lost 4 bases and J lost 3 bases. The CDR3 bases are TGCGCCAGCAGCCCGACCGGGCGGGGAGGGACAGATACGCAGTATTTT. It codes for CASSPTGRGGTDTQYF.

The V call is TRBV19, the J call TRBJ1-2, with 7 bases fitting TRBD1. This CDR3 comprises 14 residues. V shed 5 bases and J 5 bases; nucleotides not matched to a gene: 8. In germline, CDR1 is LNHDA, CDR2 SQIVND (reference sequence). The CDR3 DNA reads as TGTGCCAGTAGTCTCCAGGGGGGATATTATGGCTACACCTTC. Protein sequence: CASSLQGGYYGYTF.